Listed here are 6 T cell receptor beta chains from one sample, sequenced in a study of beta chain features in type 1 diabetes. Study observations and caveats: Shortening of TCRB CDR3s, moderate but significant, appeared in all four CD4+ subsets of Type 1 diabetes patients.

Reverse transcription of all isolated RNA meant that expressed TCRB transcripts were sequenced. Assay: immunoSEQ multiplex PCR; the TCRdb copy retains only in-frame clones and omits some. The repertoire holds 600,000 or so clones, with around 15% as singletons. These TCRs are of unknown antigen specificity. Sequencing was carried out using naive CD4+ T cells from blood. These receptors were taken from a man younger than 35 with type 1 diabetes.

The chain joins TRBV28 to TRBJ2-1; D assignment may be TRBD1 or TRBD2 (5 bases each). Trimming left V 4 bases short and J 6 bases short, with 13 bases between. Germline values: CDR1 MDHEN, CDR2 SYDVKM. The CDR3 is made up of 14 amino acids. CDR3 sequence (DNA): TGTGCCAGCAGTTCGGGACGAAGTGCCAATGAGCAGTTCTTC. Its translation: CASSSGRSANEQFF.

This chain uses TRBV10-2 with TRBJ1-2, with D tentatively TRBD1 (5 bases). The germline V gene encodes CDR1 WSHSY and CDR2 SAAADI. This CDR3 has 16 residues. V shed 0 bases and J shed 0 bases, with 11 bases lying between them. This chain's CDR3 is CASSESGTGTNYGYTF. CDR3 DNA: TGCGCCAGCAGTGAGTCTGGGACGGGGACTAACTATGGCTACACCTTC.

In this sample, this clone turned up a few times. This chain connects TRBV29-1 to TRBJ2-5, with D hard to call. Germline assignment: CDR1 SQVTM and CDR2 ANQGSEA. This CDR3 contains 12 residues. Trimming cost V 5 bases and J 5 bases, with 12 bases left between them. The CDR3 loop is CSVKFSGETQYF. CDR3 DNA sequence: TGCAGCGTTAAGTTCTCCGGGGAGACCCAGTACTTC.

V and J are TRBV7-9 and TRBJ2-3; D is unclear. Germline CDR1 SEHNR, CDR2 FQNEAQ (reference sequence). Trimming stripped 2 bases from V and 0 bases from J, with 6 bases between. The CDR3 has 14 amino acids. In DNA, the CDR3 is TGTGCCAGCAGCTTAACGACTAGCACAGATACGCAGTATTTT. Protein: CASSLTTSTDTQYF.

This clone was seen more than once but under ten times. The rearrangement joins TRBV30 to TRBJ1-2; D may be TRBD1 (5 bases). The germline V gene has CDR1 GTSNPN and CDR2 SVGIG (reference sequence). Trimming cost V 0 bases and J 7 bases, with 18 bases left between them. The CDR3 extends over 15 amino acids. The CDR3 DNA is TGTGCCTGGAGTGTACAAGGGGCGCGGGGCCGTGGCTACACCTTC. Encoded protein: CAWSVQGARGRGYTF.

V and J are TRBV2 and TRBJ1-6; 8 bases line up with TRBD1. There are 14 residues in the CDR3. The germline V gene encodes CDR1 SNHLY and CDR2 FYNNEI. V dropped 5 bases and J dropped 12; count of bases not matched to a gene: 9. DNA for the CDR3: TGTGCCAGCAGTTTTCGGGACAGGACACTACCCCTCCACTTT. Protein product: CASSFRDRTLPLHF.